The rows below give T cell receptor beta chains drawn from one sample of a study of blood T cell repertoires in COVID-19. Using immunoSEQ multiplex PCR, the repertoire was profiled, and TCRdb retains in-frame clones only, with some absent. The table includes 200,000 to 250,000 clones, around 86% detected once. The sample comprised PBMCs or T cells enriched from blood (not recorded which). The receptors shown here come from a woman aged 35 to 49 with acute COVID-19. Each CDR3 is given with its conserved first and last residue. The order of the fields is D gene, clone size, V gene, J gene, CDR3 DNA, CDR3 protein. D genes are given only for firm matches. Not every row has a clone size; where given, it reads once, few, many or a size class.

-,-,TRBV20-1,TRBJ1-1,TGCAGTGCCCGGGAGGGGAATATCGCTTTCTTT,CSAREGNIAFF
-,-,TRBV3-1/TRBV3-2,TRBJ2-7,TGTGCCAGCAGCCCCGGCCTGCGGCGCCCCTACGAGCAGTACTTC,CASSPGLRRPYEQYF
-,once,TRBV2,TRBJ1-2,TGTGCCACCAGGTTAGCTAACTATGGCTACACCTTC,CATRLANYGYTF
-,once,TRBV18,TRBJ2-1,TGTGCCAGCTCACTTCGAGAGGAGGGGTCCTACAATGAGCAGTTCTTC,CASSLREEGSYNEQFF
TRBD1,-,TRBV7-9,TRBJ1-4,TGTGCCAGCAGCTTAGGGGGGACAGGGGGCTATAATGAAAAACTGTTTTTT,CASSLGGTGGYNEKLFF
TRBD1,-,TRBV2,TRBJ1-2,TGTGCCAGCAGTCACTCCCTGACAGGGATCTATGGCTACACCTTC,CASSHSLTGIYGYTF
-,-,TRBV28,TRBJ1-1,TGTGCCAGCAGTTTAGAGCACCTTGAAGCTTTCTTT,CASSLEHLEAFF
-,-,TRBV5-4,TRBJ1-2,TGTGCCAGCAGCTTGGACAGCAGAGGCTACACCTTC,CASSLDSRGYTF
-,-,TRBV7-8,TRBJ2-5,TGTGCCAGCAGCATTAGCGTAGGGGGGGTAAAGACCCAGTACTTC,CASSISVGGVKTQYF
-,once,TRBV3-1/TRBV3-2,TRBJ1-3,TGTGCCAGCAGCCAAACAGCGGGCTCTGGAAACACCATATATTTT,CASSQTAGSGNTIYF
-,-,TRBV27,TRBJ1-1,TGTGCCACCAAAGCCCTGAACACTGAAGCTTTCTTT,CATKALNTEAFF
-,few,TRBV29-1,TRBJ1-4,TGCAGCGTTGCAGGGGTGGCAACTAATGAAAAACTGTTTTTT,CSVAGVATNEKLFF
TRBD1,-,TRBV5-1,TRBJ1-3,TGCGCCAGCAGCCAAAACGACAGGGGACGCTCTGGAAACACCATATATTTT,CASSQNDRGRSGNTIYF
-,once,TRBV18,TRBJ1-1,TGTGCCAGCTCACCACCTAACAGGGAGGGGCCATCTGAAGCTTTCTTT,CASSPPNREGPSEAFF
-,-,TRBV11-2,TRBJ1-2,TGTGCCAGCAGCTTAGACGCGGGCAGTGGCTATGGCTACACCTTC,CASSLDAGSGYGYTF
TRBD2,-,TRBV27,TRBJ2-1,TGTGCCAGCAGTCCAACGGGGGAGGGTATATACAATGAGCAGTTCTTC,CASSPTGEGIYNEQFF